Listed below are T cell receptor beta chains from one sample, sequenced in a study of T cell changes during pregnancy in multiple sclerosis. Clones were read by immunoSEQ multiplex PCR, and TCRdb kept only the in-frame ones, dropping some. This sample has 33,000 or so clones, with about nine tenths found just once. This sample comprised CD8+ T cells from peripheral blood mononuclear cells, obtained in the second trimester of pregnancy. The source of these receptors is a female donor with multiple sclerosis, enrolled in a pregnancy study. Each CDR3 is given with its conserved first and last residue. Fields, in order: CDR3 protein, CDR3 DNA, V gene, clone size, J gene, D gene. The D gene is left open where the match is weak. Only part of the rows carry a size: once, few, many, or a class if the clone is expanded.

cdr3_aa: CASSSRERRDREANYGYTF
cdr3_nt: TGTGCCAGCAGCTCAAGAGAGCGAAGGGACAGGGAAGCTAACTATGGCTACACCTTC
v_call: TRBV5-6
clone_size: NA
j_call: TRBJ1-2
d_call: TRBD1

cdr3_aa: CASSQGGNYGYTF
cdr3_nt: TGTGCCAGCAGTCAGGGGGGAAACTATGGCTACACCTTC
v_call: TRBV27
clone_size: NA
j_call: TRBJ1-2
d_call: TRBD1

cdr3_aa: CASSWGPGGTSGAGRWETQYF
cdr3_nt: TGTGCTAGCAGCTGGGGCCCCGGGGGGACTAGCGGAGCCGGAAGATGGGAGACCCAGTACTTC
v_call: TRBV7-7
clone_size: NA
j_call: TRBJ2-5
d_call: TRBD2

cdr3_aa: CAWMRCGSYVVYTF
cdr3_nt: TGTGCCTGGATGAGGTGCGGTAGCTACGTTGTCTACACCTTC
v_call: TRBV30
clone_size: NA
j_call: TRBJ1-2
d_call: NA

cdr3_aa: CASSATSGSYNEQFF
cdr3_nt: TGTGCCAGCAGCGCAACTAGCGGGAGCTACAATGAGCAGTTCTTC
v_call: TRBV9
clone_size: NA
j_call: TRBJ2-1
d_call: TRBD2

cdr3_aa: CASSLMAGAGGEQFF
cdr3_nt: TGTGCCAGCAGCTTAATGGCGGGAGCTGGGGGTGAGCAGTTCTTC
v_call: TRBV7-3
clone_size: NA
j_call: TRBJ2-1
d_call: TRBD2

cdr3_aa: CASRGGQGLNQPQHF
cdr3_nt: TGTGCCAGTAGGGGGGGACAGGGTTTAAATCAGCCCCAGCATTTT
v_call: TRBV19
clone_size: NA
j_call: TRBJ1-5
d_call: TRBD1

cdr3_aa: CASSLAGSVPHNEQFF
cdr3_nt: TGTGCCAGCAGCTTAGCGGGGAGTGTCCCCCACAATGAGCAGTTCTTC
v_call: TRBV7-6
clone_size: NA
j_call: TRBJ2-1
d_call: NA

cdr3_aa: CASSPNGRQRLDGYTF
cdr3_nt: TGTGCCAGCAGCCCCAACGGGAGACAGAGACTGGATGGCTACACCTTC
v_call: TRBV5-6
clone_size: once
j_call: TRBJ1-2
d_call: NA

cdr3_aa: CASSGGVDTGELFF
cdr3_nt: TGTGCCAGCAGTGGCGGGGTGGACACCGGGGAGCTGTTTTTT
v_call: TRBV6-4
clone_size: NA
j_call: TRBJ2-2
d_call: NA

cdr3_aa: CASRRRGPNEQFF
cdr3_nt: TGTGCCAGCAGACGGAGAGGGCCGAATGAGCAGTTCTTC
v_call: TRBV5-4
clone_size: NA
j_call: TRBJ2-1
d_call: NA

cdr3_aa: CASSRGELPSNQPQHF
cdr3_nt: TGTGCCAGCAGCCGTGGGGAGCTACCGTCAAATCAGCCCCAGCATTTT
v_call: TRBV5-6
clone_size: NA
j_call: TRBJ1-5
d_call: NA

cdr3_aa: CSVEGPTGTARGYTF
cdr3_nt: TGCAGCGTTGAAGGGCCGACAGGGACCGCCCGCGGCTACACCTTC
v_call: TRBV29-1
clone_size: once
j_call: TRBJ1-2
d_call: TRBD1

cdr3_aa: CSVVAGPNTGELFF
cdr3_nt: TGCAGCGTTGTGGCGGGGCCCAACACCGGGGAGCTGTTTTTT
v_call: TRBV29-1
clone_size: NA
j_call: TRBJ2-2
d_call: NA

cdr3_aa: CASSLGQGGSYEQYF
cdr3_nt: TGTGCCAGCAGCTTAGGACAGGGGGGTTCCTACGAGCAGTACTTC
v_call: TRBV13
clone_size: NA
j_call: TRBJ2-7
d_call: TRBD1

cdr3_aa: CASSDPTSSYEQYF
cdr3_nt: TGTGCCAGCAGTGACCCTACTAGCTCCTACGAGCAGTACTTC
v_call: TRBV25-1
clone_size: NA
j_call: TRBJ2-7
d_call: NA

cdr3_aa: CASSEAYPEQYF
cdr3_nt: TGTGCCAGCAGCGAAGCATACCCCGAGCAGTACTTC
v_call: TRBV7-2
clone_size: once
j_call: TRBJ2-7
d_call: NA

cdr3_aa: CASSLIAGVTDTQYF
cdr3_nt: TGTGCCAGCAGTTTAATAGCGGGAGTCACAGATACGCAGTATTTT
v_call: TRBV27
clone_size: NA
j_call: TRBJ2-3
d_call: TRBD2

cdr3_aa: CASSPRQASEAFF
cdr3_nt: TGTGCCAGCAGCCCGAGACAGGCTTCTGAAGCTTTCTTT
v_call: TRBV5-8
clone_size: NA
j_call: TRBJ1-1
d_call: NA

cdr3_aa: CASGGQGPDTQYF
cdr3_nt: TGTGCCAGCGGAGGACAGGGACCAGATACGCAGTATTTT
v_call: TRBV27
clone_size: NA
j_call: TRBJ2-3
d_call: TRBD1

cdr3_aa: CASSLLGTSGNEQFF
cdr3_nt: TGTGCCAGCAGTTTATTGGGGACTAGCGGCAATGAGCAGTTCTTC
v_call: TRBV27
clone_size: NA
j_call: TRBJ2-1
d_call: TRBD2

cdr3_aa: CASSPGSGLTGELFF
cdr3_nt: TGCGCCAGCAGCCCAGGTAGCGGGCTCACCGGGGAGCTGTTTTTT
v_call: TRBV4-3
clone_size: NA
j_call: TRBJ2-2
d_call: TRBD2

cdr3_aa: CASRTPGLEAFF
cdr3_nt: TGTGCCAGCAGAACTCCGGGACTTGAAGCTTTCTTT
v_call: TRBV7-9
clone_size: NA
j_call: TRBJ1-1
d_call: NA

cdr3_aa: CSVEDLGPSGNEAFF
cdr3_nt: TGCAGCGTTGAAGATCTTGGGCCCTCAGGTAATGAAGCTTTCTTT
v_call: TRBV29-1
clone_size: NA
j_call: TRBJ1-1
d_call: NA

cdr3_aa: CASARFQGDSGANVLTF
cdr3_nt: TGTGCCAGCGCCCGCTTCCAGGGGGACTCTGGGGCCAACGTCCTGACTTTC
v_call: TRBV9
clone_size: NA
j_call: TRBJ2-6
d_call: TRBD1

cdr3_aa: CATSFERANTEAFF
cdr3_nt: TGTGCCACCAGCTTCGAGAGAGCCAACACTGAAGCTTTCTTT
v_call: TRBV15
clone_size: NA
j_call: TRBJ1-1
d_call: NA

cdr3_aa: CASSIPGGSYNEQFF
cdr3_nt: TGTGCCAGTAGTATACCGGGAGGCTCCTACAATGAGCAGTTCTTC
v_call: TRBV19
clone_size: few
j_call: TRBJ2-1
d_call: TRBD2

cdr3_aa: CATGGREAFF
cdr3_nt: TGTGCCACCGGGGGACGAGAAGCTTTCTTT
v_call: TRBV10-3
clone_size: NA
j_call: TRBJ1-1
d_call: NA

cdr3_aa: CASSNRLIAGGPDTQYF
cdr3_nt: TGTGCCAGTAGTAACCGACTCATAGCGGGAGGGCCAGATACGCAGTATTTT
v_call: TRBV19
clone_size: NA
j_call: TRBJ2-3
d_call: TRBD2

cdr3_aa: CASSTRDRRSTEAFF
cdr3_nt: TGTGCCAGTAGTACTCGGGACAGGAGGAGCACTGAAGCTTTCTTT
v_call: TRBV19
clone_size: NA
j_call: TRBJ1-1
d_call: TRBD1

cdr3_aa: CASSVDGRTTDTQYF
cdr3_nt: TGTGCCAGCAGCGTAGACGGGAGGACCACAGATACGCAGTATTTT
v_call: TRBV9
clone_size: NA
j_call: TRBJ2-3
d_call: TRBD2

cdr3_aa: CASSIPIRGWDGYTF
cdr3_nt: TGTGCCAGTAGTATACCCATCAGGGGATGGGATGGCTACACCTTC
v_call: TRBV19
clone_size: NA
j_call: TRBJ1-2
d_call: NA

cdr3_aa: CASSIQGNGYTF
cdr3_nt: TGTGCCAGCAGCATCCAGGGGAATGGCTACACCTTC
v_call: TRBV21-1
clone_size: few
j_call: TRBJ1-2
d_call: NA

cdr3_aa: CASSQEAGQPYEQYF
cdr3_nt: TGTGCCAGCAGCCAAGAGGCGGGCCAGCCTTACGAGCAGTACTTC
v_call: TRBV4-2
clone_size: NA
j_call: TRBJ2-7
d_call: NA

cdr3_aa: CASSFAGILSSYNEQFF
cdr3_nt: TGTGCCAGCAGCTTCGCGGGAATCCTTAGCTCCTACAATGAGCAGTTCTTC
v_call: TRBV7-6
clone_size: NA
j_call: TRBJ2-1
d_call: NA

cdr3_aa: CASSLDPSYEQYF
cdr3_nt: TGTGCCAGCAGCTTAGACCCTAGCTACGAGCAGTACTTC
v_call: TRBV11-3
clone_size: NA
j_call: TRBJ2-7
d_call: NA

cdr3_aa: CSVIPWTRDEQFF
cdr3_nt: TGCAGCGTCATACCTTGGACTAGAGATGAGCAGTTCTTC
v_call: TRBV29-1
clone_size: NA
j_call: TRBJ2-1
d_call: TRBD2